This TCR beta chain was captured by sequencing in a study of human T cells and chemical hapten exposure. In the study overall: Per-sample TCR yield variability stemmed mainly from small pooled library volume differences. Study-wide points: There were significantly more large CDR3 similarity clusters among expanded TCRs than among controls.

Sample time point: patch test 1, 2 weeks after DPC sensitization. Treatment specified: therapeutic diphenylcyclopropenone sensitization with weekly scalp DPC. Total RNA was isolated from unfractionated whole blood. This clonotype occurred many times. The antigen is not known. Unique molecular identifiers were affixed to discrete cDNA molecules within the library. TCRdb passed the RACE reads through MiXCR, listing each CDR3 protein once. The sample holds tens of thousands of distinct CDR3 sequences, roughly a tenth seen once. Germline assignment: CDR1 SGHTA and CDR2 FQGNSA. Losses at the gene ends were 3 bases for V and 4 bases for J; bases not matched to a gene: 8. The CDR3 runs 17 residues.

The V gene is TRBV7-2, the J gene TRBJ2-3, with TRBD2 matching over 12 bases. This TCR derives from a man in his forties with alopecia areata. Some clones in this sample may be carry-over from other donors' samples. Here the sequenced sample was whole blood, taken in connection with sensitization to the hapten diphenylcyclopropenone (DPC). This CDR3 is CASSFYRLAGVPDTQYF. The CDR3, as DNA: TGTGCCAGCAGCTTCTACCGACTAGCGGGAGTTCCAGATACGCAGTATTTT.